These 14 T cell receptor beta chains were all obtained from the same sample, sequenced in a study of cytomegalovirus exposure and HLA in healthy donors. With 60 Vbeta and 13 Jbeta primers, the PCR was carried out. The data were produced by immunoSEQ multiplex PCR, yet TCRdb's version contains in-frame clones alone and is incomplete. Found here are roughly 140,000 clones, 72% of them singletons; the top ten hold approximately 2%. Sequenced: PBMCs. The receptors derive from a man aged 35-49 years in good health and CMV-seronegative.

This chain joins TRBV25-1 and TRBJ1-2, with 7 bases fitting TRBD1. With 4 bases clipped from V and 4 bases from J, the junction kept 6 bases outside the gene matches. The CDR3 runs to 14 residues. The germline V gene has CDR1 MGHDK and CDR2 SYGVNS. CDR3 nucleotide sequence: TGTGCCAGCAGTGTAGGGGACAGAGCCTATGGCTACACCTTC. This encodes CASSVGDRAYGYTF.

CDR3: CASSGNRGQQETQYF. Written as DNA, the CDR3 is TGTGCCAGCAGTGGGAACAGGGGCCAACAAGAGACCCAGTACTTC. The chain combines TRBV6-1 with TRBJ2-5, with TRBD1 matching 7 bases. The V gene end was trimmed by 4 bases and the J gene end by 2 bases; junction bases not matched to a gene: 7. The CDR3 sequence is 15 residues long. Germline assignment: CDR1 MNHNS and CDR2 SASEGT.

This chain joins TRBV10-3 and TRBJ2-7; D unclear. V was pared by 0 bases and J by 5 bases, with 11 bases between. This CDR3 is 14 amino acids long. Germline loops: CDR1 ENHRY, CDR2 SYGVKD. As DNA, the CDR3 is TGTGCCATCAGTGAGTCGATCCCACGGGACGAGCAGTACTTC. This gives the protein CAISESIPRDEQYF.

The gene calls are TRBV13 and TRBJ2-3, with 9 bases identical to TRBD1. This CDR3 spans 15 amino acids. The J segment lost 4 bases and the V segment lost 4 bases, leaving 6 bases of the junction unmatched. Per germline, CDR1 PRHDT and CDR2 FYEKMQ (reference sequence). CDR3 sequence reads: CASSSDRGWADTQYF. The CDR3 DNA reads TGTGCCAGCAGCTCAGACAGGGGGTGGGCAGATACGCAGTATTTT.

This clone came up once. The genes are TRBV5-5 and TRBJ2-6, with D uncertain. V was cut by 1 base and J by 0 bases, with 14 bases left in between. This CDR3 is 18 amino acids long. The V gene's germline CDR1 is SGHKS and CDR2 YYEKEE (reference sequence). This CDR3 is CASSLYLTSRSGANVLTF. CDR3 DNA sequence: TGTGCCAGCAGCTTGTATTTGACATCACGCTCTGGGGCCAACGTCCTGACTTTC. The variable domain in full, with the rest retrieved from reference TRBV5-5 and TRBJ2-6, is DAGVTQSPTHLIKTRGQQVTLRCSPISGHKSVSWYQQVLGQGPQFIFQYYEKEERGRGNFPDRFSARQFPNYSSELNVNALLLGDSALYLCASSLYLTSRSGANVLTFGAGSRLTVL.

The chain joins TRBV28 to TRBJ2-7, with D tentatively TRBD1 (6 bases). V lost 6 bases to trimming and J lost 5 bases, with 20 bases between them. Germline CDR1 MDHEN, CDR2 SYDVKM. The CDR3 sequence is 15 residues long. CDR3 sequence reads: CASRPQGTPYNEQYF. CDR3 bases: TGTGCCAGCAGACCCCAGGGGACACCTTATAACGAGCAGTACTTC.

This clone showed up just once. This same CDR3 is encoded by further DNA sequences in the sample. V usage is TRBV4-3 and J usage is TRBJ2-2, with D perhaps matching TRBD2 (7 bases). The CDR3 covers 16 residues. The V gene's germline CDR1 is LGHNA and CDR2 YSLEER. V lost 1 base and J 5 bases, leaving 14 bases between the germline ends. Here the CDR3 reads CASSQVPAGATGELFF. The CDR3 coding sequence is TGCGCCAGCAGCCAAGTCCCCGCGGGGGCAACCGGGGAGCTGTTTTTT.

This clone was recorded once. The CDR3: CATSRDLAGAYEQYF. Here the CDR3 DNA reads TGTGCCACCAGCAGAGATCTGGCAGGGGCCTACGAGCAGTACTTC. The chain is built from TRBV15 and TRBJ2-5, with a tentative D call TRBD1 (6 bases). The J call may be incorrect, as the DNA end agrees better with TRBJ2-7. Germline values: CDR1 LNHNV, CDR2 YYDKDF (reference sequence). The CDR3 runs to 15 residues.

The V call is TRBV5-4, the J call TRBJ2-2; 13 nucleotides line up with TRBD2. J gave up 7 bases and V 4 bases, and 7 bases lay outside the gene matches. The germline V gene encodes CDR1 SGHNT and CDR2 YYREEE (reference sequence). This CDR3 spans 16 amino acids. The CDR3 sequence is CASSDGLAGENGELFF. The DNA of the CDR3 is TGTGCCAGCAGCGATGGACTAGCGGGAGAAAACGGGGAGCTGTTTTTT.

V is TRBV7-2 and J is TRBJ1-6; a weak D match, TRBD1 (6 bases). Germline CDR1 is SGHTA and CDR2 is FQGNSA. Trimming cost V 5 bases and J 7 bases, with 18 bases left between them. This CDR3 contains 16 residues. The CDR3 sequence is CASSLQGNRVNSPLHF. The DNA of the CDR3 is TGTGCCAGCAGCCTCCAGGGGAACAGGGTAAATTCACCCCTCCACTTT.

The rearrangement joins TRBV19 to TRBJ2-5; D remains unclear. Germline V gives CDR1 LNHDA, CDR2 SQIVND (reference sequence). V lost 3 bases to trimming and J lost 2 bases, with 7 bases between them. The CDR3 covers 13 residues. The CDR3 DNA reads as TGTGCCAGTAGTATGAACACGCAAGAGACCCAGTACTTC. As protein: CASSMNTQETQYF.

This clone was observed a few times. The chain is built from TRBV4-1 and TRBJ2-3; TRBD2 matches 8 bases. This CDR3 comprises 16 residues. V shed 0 bases, J shed 3 bases, and the junction held 5 bases outside the gene matches. The germline CDR1 and CDR2 sequences are MGHRA and YSYEKL. This CDR3 reads CASSQEGLARTDTQYF. The CDR3 nucleotides are TGCGCCAGCAGCCAAGAAGGACTAGCCAGGACAGATACGCAGTATTTT.

The chain recombines TRBV10-1 with TRBJ1-1, with 8 positions matching TRBD1. Germline V gene data show CDR1 as WNHNN and CDR2 as SYGVQD (reference sequence). After removal of 5 bases from V and 12 bases from J, the junction contained 11 bases not matched to a gene. The CDR3 length is 13 residues. CDR3 sequence reads: CASSYDRGGQTFF. CDR3 DNA sequence: TGCGCCAGCAGTTATGACAGGGGAGGCCAGACTTTCTTT.

V is TRBV9 and J is TRBJ1-2, with D uncertain. Per the germline V gene, CDR1 is SGDLS and CDR2 is YYNGEE. The CDR3 runs 17 residues. V lost 5 bases and J 3 bases, leaving 23 bases between the germline ends. CDR3 sequence (DNA): TGTGCCAGCAGGGAGACACTATGGATTGAGGGTGACTATGGCTACACCTTC. It is translated as CASRETLWIEGDYGYTF.